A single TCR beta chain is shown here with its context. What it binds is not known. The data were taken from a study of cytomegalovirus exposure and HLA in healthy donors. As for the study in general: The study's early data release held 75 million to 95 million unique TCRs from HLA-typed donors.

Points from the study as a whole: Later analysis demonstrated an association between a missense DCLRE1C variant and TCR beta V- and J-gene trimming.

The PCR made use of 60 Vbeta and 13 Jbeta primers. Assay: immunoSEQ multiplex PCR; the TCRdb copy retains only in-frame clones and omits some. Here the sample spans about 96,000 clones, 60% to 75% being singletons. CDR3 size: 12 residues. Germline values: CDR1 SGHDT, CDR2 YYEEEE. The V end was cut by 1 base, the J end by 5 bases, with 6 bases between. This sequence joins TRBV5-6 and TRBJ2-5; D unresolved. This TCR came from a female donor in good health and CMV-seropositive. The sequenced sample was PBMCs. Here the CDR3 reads CASSLYTETQYF. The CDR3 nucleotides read TGTGCCAGCAGCTTGTATACTGAGACCCAGTACTTC.